This TCR beta chain was identified in a study of blood T cell repertoires in COVID-19 (dated by TCRdb to 2020 to 2022). Turning to the overall study: Collaborator samples came from the United States, Italy and Spain and covered acute and convalescent phases of COVID-19. The material from the prospective study consisted of cDNA or gDNA derived from T cells, B-cell-depleted T cells, or PBMCs. Deeply sampled blood TCRbeta repertoires from subjects exposed to, actively infected with, or recovered from COVID-19 were included in the dataset. The repertoires were made available in a free public database intended to serve as a resource for research on the immune response to SARS-CoV-2. The samples were drawn from two sources: the first 160 participants of the ongoing ImmuneRACE study, and fewer than 1,500 subjects contributed by 6 global collaborators. A de-identified subject ID, COVID-19 status, age in years and sex were almost always included in the sample metadata. Where available, HLA class I and class II types were taken from metadata supplied by the sample provider and were not determined by assay-based typing. Here is what the overall study found, with its caveats: How much clinical and demographic metadata was included differed by source and by participant, and the metadata was provided uncurated.

For this clone: Its antigen is unknown. Base quality data are lacking; no much larger clone is found one base away.

Deletion took 4 bases off V and 3 bases off J, with a span of 6 bases between the germline ends. The CDR3 contains 12 residues, cysteine and phenylalanine counted. This entry keeps only the CDR3 DNA: 36 bases, framed from base 1. Per the germline V gene, SGHTA is the CDR1 and FQGNSA is the CDR2. TCRbeta CDR3 regions were amplified from genomic DNA using the immunoSEQ Assay, a bias-controlled multiplex PCR. The published analysis was carried out like this. Nucleated cell counts per sample were estimated from amplification of reference gene primers within the assay. Sequence reads were collapsed and filtered to measure the absolute abundance of every unique TCRbeta CDR3 rearrangement. For each sample, productive Simpson clonality was calculated as the square root of Simpson's diversity index across productive rearrangements. TCRdb carries this immuneACCESS record with in-frame sequences only. Its versions omit some clonotypes, under half of them owing to an unresolved V gene in the studies checked, with the rest unexplained. From that table come the V and J calls and clone size; the DNA was used to work out D and trimming. This sample has under 300,000 clones in its table, and about 87% of those were observed once. The biggest ten clones account for under 9% of the sample.

Whole blood was collected in K2EDTA tubes by collaborating institutions according to the institutions' own protocols. For TCRbeta analysis, collaborators shipped samples in one of three forms: frozen whole blood, isolated PBMCs, or DNA extracted from either of those sample types. This TCR was recovered from a woman in her seventies with active or convalescent COVID-19. Material: peripheral blood. Rearrangement joined TRBV7-2 to TRBJ2-5; no D gene call is confident. The encoded CDR3 is CASSSLEETQYF. The bases read TGTGCCAGCAGCTCTCTTGAAGAGACCCAGTACTTC. Beyond the CDR3, the reference TRBV7-2 and TRBJ2-5 genes provide the residues; the full variable domain reads: GAGVSQSPSNKVTEKGKDVELRCDPISGHTALYWYRQSLGQGLEFLIYFQGNSAPDKSGLPSDRFSAERTGGSVSTLTIQRTQQEDSAVYLCASSSLEETQYFGPGTRLLVL.